This T cell receptor beta chain was found in a study of shared T cell receptors in the human thymus. Profiling relied on immunoSEQ multiplex PCR, and the TCRdb table lists in-frame clones only, not all of them. Seen here are 450,000 to 650,000 clones, approximately 78% observed once, and the top ten hold more than 0.01%. Germline V lookup: CDR1 MNHEY, CDR2 SMNVEV (reference sequence). The CDR3 spans 15 residues. J was trimmed by 4 bases and V by 6 bases; bases with no gene match: 5. This same sample was also taken into another study, of human thymus T cells. According to that study: Resected material from corrective heart surgery provided the thymus tissue analysed. Biased V and J segment usage appeared in thymus and peripheral blood.

Input material: thymocytes. This receptor was identified in a boy less than two years old with a congenital heart defect. The chain uses TRBV27 and TRBJ2-7; 14 bases map to TRBD2. CDR3 coding DNA: TGTGCCAGCAGACTGGGGACTAGCGGGAGATACGAGCAGTACTTC. Translating gives CASRLGTSGRYEQYF.